This entry lists 11 T cell receptor beta chains sequenced from one sample in a study of T-cell reconstitution after alpha-beta-depleted transplantation in children. A TCRbeta library incorporating unique molecular identifiers was prepared. TCRdb recomputed calls from the PCR reads with MiXCR, one row per CDR3 protein. The data contain roughly 89,000 distinct CDR3 sequences, 12% of them singletons. Sequencing used PBMCs from the stem cell graft donor, obtained from the stem cell graft. All receptors come from a human donor who donated a stem cell graft to a child with inherited bone marrow failure.

Ten or more counts support this clonotype. CDR3 DNA sequence: TGCAGCGCCTTCGACAGCCGCTCCTCTGGAAACACCATATATTTT. The encoded protein is CSAFDSRSSGNTIYF. The V call is TRBV29-1, the J call TRBJ1-3, with D tentatively TRBD1 (5 bases). CDR1 SQVTM and CDR2 ANQGSEA come from the germline V gene. The V end lost 7 bases, the J end lost 0 bases, and 16 bases lay between the germline ends. The CDR3 spans 15 residues.

This clonotype was observed at least ten times. The gene calls are TRBV12-3 or TRBV12-4 and TRBJ1-2; D uncertain. V gave up 1 base and J gave up 2 bases, with 8 bases separating them. The CDR3 contains 14 residues. CDR3 sequence reads: CASSLELDNYGYTF. The DNA for the CDR3 is TGTGCCAGCAGTTTAGAACTGGACAACTATGGCTACACCTTC.

The rearrangement uses TRBV19 and TRBJ1-5; D is ambiguous. Germline V CDR1 and CDR2: LNHDA, SQIVND (reference sequence). The CDR3 spans 15 residues. The V gene lost 2 bases and the J gene lost 6 bases, with 14 bases spanning the gap. DNA for the CDR3: TGTGCCAGTAGTATATTTATCACGGGGAGTCAGCCCCAGCATTTT. Its protein is CASSIFITGSQPQHF.

In this sample, this clonotype turned up many times. The chain uses TRBV7-3 and TRBJ2-1; 10 positions match TRBD2. V lost 5 bases and J lost 0; bases outside the gene matches: 4. CDR1 and CDR2 (germline): SGHTA, FQGTGA. This CDR3 contains 16 residues. The CDR3 DNA reads TGTGCCAGCAGCCGTGCTAGCGGGGGCTCCTACAATGAGCAGTTCTTC. Protein sequence: CASSRASGGSYNEQFF. The full variable domain, rest sourced from reference TRBV7-3 and TRBJ2-1, is GAGVSQTPSNKVTEKGKYVELRCDPISGHTALYWYRQSLGQGPEFLIYFQGTGAADDSGLPNDRFFAVRPEGSVSTLKIQRTERGDSAVYLCASSRASGGSYNEQFFGPGTRLTVL.

The chain couples TRBV11-3 to TRBJ2-2; TRBD2 is a possible D gene (5 bases). Germline V lookup: CDR1 SGHNT, CDR2 YENEEA. The CDR3 contains 15 residues. V lost 4 bases, J lost 0 bases, and 9 bases lay in between. The CDR3 here is CASSSSGANTGELFF. The CDR3 DNA reads TGTGCCAGCAGCTCGAGCGGAGCGAACACCGGGGAGCTGTTTTTT.

This clonotype has more than one count but fewer than ten. The chain couples TRBV9 to TRBJ1-1, with TRBD1 matching over 9 bases. The CDR3 is made up of 14 amino acids. The J segment lost 5 bases and the V segment lost 0 bases, leaving 2 bases of the junction unmatched. The germline CDR1 and CDR2 sequences are SGDLS and YYNGEE. CDR3 sequence reads: CASSVAGQGTEAFF. CDR3 in DNA: TGTGCCAGCAGCGTAGCCGGACAGGGGACTGAAGCTTTCTTT.

This clonotype was observed a handful of times. J is TRBJ2-7 and V is TRBV6-1; 11 bases fit TRBD2. The CDR3 runs to 14 residues. In germline, CDR1 is MNHNS, CDR2 SASEGT. V lost 6 bases to trimming and J lost 3 bases; unmatched junction nucleotides: 4. CDR3 bases: TGTGCCAGCAGGGAAACTAGCGGGGGCTACGAGCAGTACTTC. Amino acid sequence: CASRETSGGYEQYF.

This clonotype was observed at least ten times. The J gene is TRBJ2-2, the V gene TRBV10-3, with D unresolved. Germline loops: CDR1 ENHRY, CDR2 SYGVKD. V shed 0 bases and J shed 0 bases, with 8 bases lying between them. This CDR3 comprises 16 residues. The CDR3 protein is CAISESPDTNTGELFF. The CDR3 nucleotides read TGTGCCATCAGTGAGTCCCCAGATACGAACACCGGGGAGCTGTTTTTT.

This clonotype was seen only a few times. This chain connects TRBV7-2 to TRBJ2-3, with 14 bases that match TRBD2. This CDR3 has 14 amino acids. V lost 4 bases to trimming and J lost 9 bases; unmatched junction nucleotides: 3. Germline V gives CDR1 SGHTA, CDR2 FQGNSA. CDR3 protein: CASSSTSGRDTQYF. CDR3 in DNA: TGTGCCAGCAGCTCGACTAGCGGGAGGGACACGCAGTATTTT.

The chain uses TRBV7-6 and TRBJ2-1; 12 nucleotides line up with TRBD2. V gave up 3 bases and J gave up 2 bases; unmatched junction bases: 2. This CDR3 contains 16 residues. Germline V gives CDR1 SGHVS, CDR2 FNYEAQ. The CDR3 spells CASSLGTSGPYNEQFF. The CDR3 DNA reads TGTGCCAGCAGCTTGGGGACTAGCGGGCCCTACAATGAGCAGTTCTTC.

This clonotype has a count of ten or more. The chain links TRBV20-1 to TRBJ2-1; the D gene is possibly TRBD2 (6 bases). Trimming left V 6 bases short and J 5 bases short, with 14 bases between. CDR1 and CDR2 from the germline V gene are DFQATT and SNEGSKA (reference sequence). CDR3 size: 13 residues. CDR3 region: CSAASVSHNEQFF. The CDR3 nucleotides read TGCAGTGCGGCTAGCGTAAGCCACAATGAGCAGTTCTTC.